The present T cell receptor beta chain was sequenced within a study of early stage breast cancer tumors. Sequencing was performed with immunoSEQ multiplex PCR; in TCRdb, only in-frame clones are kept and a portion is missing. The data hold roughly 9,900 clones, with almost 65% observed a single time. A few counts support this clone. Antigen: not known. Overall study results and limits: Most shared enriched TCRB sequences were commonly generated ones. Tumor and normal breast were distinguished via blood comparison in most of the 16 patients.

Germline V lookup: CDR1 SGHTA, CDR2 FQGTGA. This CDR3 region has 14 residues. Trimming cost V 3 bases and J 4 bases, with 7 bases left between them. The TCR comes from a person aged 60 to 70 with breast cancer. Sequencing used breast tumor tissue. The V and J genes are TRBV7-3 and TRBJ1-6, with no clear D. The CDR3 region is CASSLDGYNSPLHF. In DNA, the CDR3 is TGTGCCAGCAGCTTGGACGGGTATAATTCACCCCTCCACTTT. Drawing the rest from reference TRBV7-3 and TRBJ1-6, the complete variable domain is GAGVSQTPSNKVTEKGKYVELRCDPISGHTALYWYRQSLGQGPEFLIYFQGTGAADDSGLPNDRFFAVRPEGSVSTLKIQRTERGDSAVYLCASSLDGYNSPLHFGNGTRLTVT.